The source of this TCR beta chain is a study of CD8+CD57+ T cells in acquired aplastic anemia. The overall study: Across the sorted CD4+ and CD8+ cells, DNA amounts averaged approximately 3.1 ug.

Genomic DNA, serving as template, underwent TCR beta VDJ and CDR3 profiling. TCRdb reprocessed the reads with MiXCR, giving one entry per CDR3 protein. This sample has approximately 190,000 distinct CDR3 sequences, with 48% found just once. General study results and limits: The number of CD8+ CDR3 sequences shared by patients and controls was approximately 28.

Concerning this clonotype: Antigen unknown.

The patients chosen for sequencing had shown expansion of CD8+CD57+ cells (detected by flow cytometry). Sequencing was performed on sorted CD4+, CD8+, or CD8+CD57+ T cells (not recorded which) from PBMCs. This receptor was taken from a human donor with aplastic anemia.

The CDR3: CAMAVDQGVTGELFF. The CDR3 bases are TGTGCCATGGCAGTCGACCAGGGTGTGACCGGGGAGCTGTTTTTT. The J gene is TRBJ2-2, the V gene TRBV10-3; a weak D match, TRBD1 (5 bases). The CDR3 spans 15 residues. V was trimmed by 9 bases and J by 5 bases, leaving 19 bases between them. Per the germline V gene, CDR1 is ENHRY and CDR2 is SYGVKD.